Detailed here is one TCR beta chain. Its antigen is unknown. The data derive from a study of CXCR3-negative and CXCR3-positive naive CD8 T cells. Overall study findings and caveats: Naive subsets expressed similar surface CD5; TRB CDR3 features served to infer TCR strength. Diversity in memory CD8+ cells fell much lower than the comparably high levels seen in both naive subsets. After cryopreservation, expression of CXCR3 was partially reduced, and most assays were run with fresh PBMCs. Compared with CXCR3-negative naive cells, CXCR3-positive naive cells showed more hydrophobic TRB CDR3s.

Looked up from germline, CDR1 is LGHNT and CDR2 is FRNRAP. The CDR3 length is 14 residues. The authors made the TRB cDNA libraries by 5' RACE using UMI labels. TCRdb reprocessed the 5' RACE reads and reports one entry per CDR3 protein, with no DNA. This sample contains 55,000 to 70,000 distinct CDR3 sequences. Every CD8+ subset sample held some 300,000 flow-sorted cells, done in triplicate. The specimen sequenced was naive CXCR3+ CD8+ T cells from blood. Subset defined: CD45RO-CCR7+CD27+CD95- naive CD8+ T cells expressing CXCR3 (TNR3+). The chain carries TRBV12-5 and TRBJ2-3; the TCRdb call, TRBD1, lacks DNA for checking. This TCR came from a human donor in good health. Some clones in this sample may be carry-over from other donors' samples. CDR3 residues: CASGLGPRTDTQYF.